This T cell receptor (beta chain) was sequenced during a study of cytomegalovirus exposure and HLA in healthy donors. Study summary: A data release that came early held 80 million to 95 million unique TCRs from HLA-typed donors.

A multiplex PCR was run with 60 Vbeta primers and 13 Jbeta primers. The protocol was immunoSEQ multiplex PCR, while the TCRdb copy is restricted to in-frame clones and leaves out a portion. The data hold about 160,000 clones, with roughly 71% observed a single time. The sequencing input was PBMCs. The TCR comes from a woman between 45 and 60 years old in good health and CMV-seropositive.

The CDR3 spells CASSHKFQGGGTEAFF. The CDR3 nucleotides are TGCGCCAGCAGCCATAAATTCCAGGGTGGTGGCACTGAAGCTTTCTTT. The chain has TRBV4-1 and TRBJ1-1; possible D gene TRBD1, 5 bases. There are 16 residues in the CDR3. Germline loops: CDR1 MGHRA, CDR2 YSYEKL. Trimming removed 3 bases from V and 4 bases from J, with 18 bases in between.